This T cell receptor (beta chain) was captured in a study of T cells in Graves' hyperthyroidism and ophthalmopathy. Study-wide points: A 13 V-J signature model discriminated ophthalmopathy versus stable hyperthyroidism.

As to this clonotype: Its matching antigen is unknown.

TCR beta CDR3 regions were amplified from RNA. Initially, a first-round RT-PCR of the TCR CDR3 employed the HTBI primer set. One entry per CDR3 protein results from TCRdb running MiXCR on the multiplex PCR reads. Of fewer than 400,000 distinct CDR3 sequences listed, over 12% are singletons. Germline V gene lookup returns CDR1 WSHSY and CDR2 SAAADI. This CDR3 spans 16 amino acids. V was cut by 3 bases and J by 4 bases, with 18 bases left in between. Sequenced: blood. The sequence was collected from a man aged 45 to 65 with Graves' ophthalmopathy. The V call is TRBV10-2, the J call TRBJ1-1; TRBD1 might be the D (6 bases). The CDR3 spells CASSDLQGSYRTEAFF. CDR3 DNA sequence: TGCGCCAGCAGTGACCTCCAGGGGAGTTATCGCACTGAAGCTTTCTTT.